The 29 T cell receptor beta chains below were found in one sample sequenced in a study of blood T cell repertoires in COVID-19. Only in-frame clones appear in the TCRdb table, and some are missing; sequencing was by immunoSEQ multiplex PCR. The sample has about 370,000 clones; 70% to 90% are singletons. The sample consisted of peripheral blood. These receptors all stem from a woman aged 25 to 39 with COVID-19, enrolled during active disease.

This chain links TRBV7-9 with TRBJ2-4, with a tentative D call TRBD1 (5 bases). Between the trimmed V and J ends, which lost 2 bases and 3 bases, there was a span of 11 bases. Germline CDR1 reads SEHNR; CDR2 reads FQNEAQ (reference sequence). There are 15 residues in the CDR3. CDR3 sequence reads: CASSLIRQGKNIQYF. The DNA for the CDR3 is TGTGCCAGCAGCTTAATTCGGCAGGGCAAAAACATTCAGTACTTC.

The chain employs TRBV6-1 and TRBJ1-5; the match to TRBD1 covers 8 bases. CDR1 is MNHNS and CDR2 is SASEGT in the germline V gene. The CDR3 contains 19 residues. The V gene end was trimmed by 1 base and the J gene end by 2 bases; junction bases not matched to a gene: 13. CDR3 loop: CASSEGAGGYSYGNQPQHF. DNA of the CDR3: TGTGCCAGCAGTGAAGGGGCAGGGGGCTATAGCTACGGCAATCAGCCCCAGCATTTT.

CDR3 DNA: TGCGCCAGCCGGGACAGGGGCCTCATGAACACTGAAGCTTTCTTT. It encodes CASRDRGLMNTEAFF. This sequence joins TRBV10-2 and TRBJ1-1; 10 nucleotides match TRBD1. Germline trimming cut 8 bases from V and 0 bases from J; bases unmatched to any gene: 6. There are 15 residues in the CDR3. Germline CDR1 and CDR2: WSHSY and SAAADI.

V and J are TRBV7-2 and TRBJ2-7; the D is unclear. The CDR3 extends over 13 amino acids. Germline V gene data show CDR1 as SGHTA and CDR2 as FQGNSA. V shed 2 bases and J shed 1 base, with 6 bases lying between them. The CDR3 spells CASSLSRSYEQYV. The CDR3 bases are TGTGCCAGCAGCTTAAGTCGGTCCTACGAGCAGTACGTC.

The chain joins TRBV30 to TRBJ2-7; perhaps TRBD1 as D (5 bases). V dropped 1 base and J dropped 3 bases, with 13 bases sitting between them. Germline values: CDR1 GTSNPN, CDR2 SVGIG (reference sequence). This CDR3 has 14 amino acids. DNA for the CDR3: TGTGCCTGGAGTGACCAGGGCCCATTCTACGAGCAGTACGTC. This codes for CAWSDQGPFYEQYV.

The chain recombines TRBV2 with TRBJ1-2, with D possibly TRBD1 on 5 matching bases. Trimming removed 6 bases at V and 5 bases at J, with 10 bases between. Germline values: CDR1 SNHLY, CDR2 FYNNEI. There are 12 residues in the CDR3. The CDR3 DNA reads as TGTGCCAGCAGCAAAGGGGATTATGGCTACACCTTC. Protein product: CASSKGDYGYTF.

J is TRBJ2-1 and V is TRBV5-1, with D possibly TRBD2 on 7 matching bases. Germline V gene sequence: CDR1 SGHRS, CDR2 YFSETQ. This CDR3 spans 15 amino acids. Trimming removed 1 base at V and 4 bases at J, with 12 bases between. The CDR3 reads CASSLLGGGYNEQFF. The CDR3, as DNA: TGCGCCAGCAGCTTGCTGGGAGGGGGATACAATGAGCAGTTCTTC.

Here the CDR3 reads CASSEPTGQPYQETQYF. The CDR3, as DNA: TGCGCCAGCAGTGAGCCCACGGGACAGCCGTACCAAGAGACCCAGTACTTC. The chain recombines TRBV10-2 with TRBJ2-5; 7 bases match TRBD1. The V segment lost 2 bases and the J segment 0 bases; nucleotides outside the gene matches: 9. The CDR3 is made up of 17 amino acids. Germline V CDR1 and CDR2: WSHSY, SAAADI.

The chain uses TRBV19 and TRBJ2-7, with D possibly TRBD1 on 6 matching bases. Between the trimmed V and J ends, which lost 5 bases and 0 bases, there was a span of 11 bases. Per the germline V gene, CDR1 is LNHDA and CDR2 is SQIVND (reference sequence). This CDR3 has 14 amino acids. The CDR3, as DNA: TGTGCCAGTAGTCTTGGACAGTACTCCTACGAGCAGTACTTC. This encodes CASSLGQYSYEQYF.

The CDR3 loop reads CASSHREGLIQETQYF. The CDR3 nucleotides are TGTGCCAGCAGCCATAGAGAGGGCCTAATCCAAGAGACCCAGTACTTC. The chain employs TRBV4-2 and TRBJ2-5; weak D call: TRBD2 (5 bases). V lost 3 bases, J lost 1 base, and 15 bases lay in between. Germline V gene lookup returns CDR1 LGHNA and CDR2 YNFKEQ. The CDR3 extends over 16 amino acids.

V usage is TRBV30 and J usage is TRBJ1-6; TRBD1 is a possible D gene (5 bases). Germline loops: CDR1 GTSNPN, CDR2 SVGIG (reference sequence). Trimming cost V 5 bases and J 8 bases, with 22 bases left between them. There are 16 residues in the CDR3. As DNA, the CDR3 is TGTGCCTGGCAGTACCCCAAGGGGTTGAGTTATTCACCCCTCCACTTT. This codes for CAWQYPKGLSYSPLHF. Complete variable domain (other parts from reference TRBV30 and TRBJ1-6): SQTIHQWPATLVQPVGSPLSLECTVEGTSNPNLYWYRQAAGRGLQLLFYSVGIGQISSEVPQNLSASRPQDRQFILSSKKLLLSDSGFYLCAWQYPKGLSYSPLHFGNGTRLTVT.

In its sample, this clone was seen once. The chain recombines TRBV6-5 with TRBJ2-3; a possible D gene is TRBD1 (8 bases). V was cut by 4 bases and J by 8 bases, with 16 bases left in between. The CDR3 contains 14 residues. Germline-derived CDR1 and CDR2 are MNHEY and SVGAGI. The CDR3 loop is CASSWTGRDGTQYF. CDR3 bases: TGTGCCAGCAGTTGGACAGGGAGGGACGGTACGCAGTATTTT.

This chain links TRBV7-2 with TRBJ2-3; 9 bases align to TRBD2. The V segment lost 0 bases and the J segment 0 bases; nucleotides outside the gene matches: 10. Germline V gives CDR1 SGHTA, CDR2 FQGNSA. This CDR3 has 19 amino acids. The CDR3 DNA reads as TGTGCCAGCAGCTTAGCGAAGGGTGAAGCGGGGGGAAGCACAGATACGCAGTATTTT. This sequence encodes CASSLAKGEAGGSTDTQYF.

This chain uses TRBV6-2 or TRBV6-3 with TRBJ2-2, with 10 bases lining up with TRBD1. Germline-derived CDR1 and CDR2 are MNHEY and SVGEGT. V shed 5 bases, J shed 0 bases, and the junction held 0 bases outside the gene matches. CDR3 length: 15 amino acids. Written as DNA, the CDR3 is TGTGCCAGCAGTGACAGGGGGCCGAACACCGGGGAGCTGTTTTTT. Translation: CASSDRGPNTGELFF.

For the CDR3, the DNA is TGTGCCAGCAGCCCATATTACGGGGACAGCTCCTACAATGAGCAGTTCTTC. This translates into CASSPYYGDSSYNEQFF. This chain links TRBV28 with TRBJ2-1; 7 bases line up with TRBD1. The CDR3 covers 17 residues. CDR1 is MDHEN and CDR2 is SYDVKM in the germline V gene. The J segment lost 0 bases and the V segment lost 6 bases, leaving 11 bases of the junction unmatched.

The chain combines TRBV23-1 with TRBJ2-6; 11 bases line up with TRBD1. TRBV23-1 is flagged as an ORF with uncertain function. This CDR3 comprises 21 residues. V shed 0 bases, J shed 1 base, and the junction held 11 bases outside the gene matches. CDR3 loop: CASSQSLSGTGGSSGANVLTF. The CDR3 coding sequence is TGCGCCAGCAGTCAATCTCTCAGTGGGACAGGGGGTTCTTCTGGGGCCAACGTCCTGACTTTC.

The V and J genes are TRBV7-8 and TRBJ2-5; D perhaps matches TRBD1 (5 bases). Looked up from germline, CDR1 is SGHVS and CDR2 is FQNEAQ. Trimming removed 3 bases at V and 4 bases at J, with 15 bases between. The CDR3 covers 15 residues. The CDR3 bases are TGTGCCAGCAGCTTCGACAGACACCTCCTAGAGACCCAGTACTTC. Amino acids: CASSFDRHLLETQYF.

The rearrangement uses TRBV5-1 and TRBJ2-7; D may be TRBD1 (6 bases). The CDR3 length is 12 residues. Between the trimmed V and J ends, which lost 3 bases and 6 bases, there was a span of 10 bases. Germline assignment: CDR1 SGHRS and CDR2 YFSETQ. The CDR3 reads CASSSDRSEQYV. For the CDR3, the DNA is TGCGCCAGCAGCTCCGACAGGTCCGAGCAGTACGTC.

The chain links TRBV11-2 to TRBJ2-7; no definite D call. Trimming cost V 0 bases and J 4 bases, with 7 bases left between them. CDR3 length: 13 amino acids. The germline gives CDR1 SGHAT, CDR2 FQNNGV. CDR3 coding DNA: TGTGCCAGCAGCTTAGATCCCATGTACGAGCAGTACGTC. Translated, it gives CASSLDPMYEQYV.

This clone was counted between two and nine times. The chain couples TRBV6-2 or TRBV6-3 to TRBJ2-7; weak D call: TRBD1 (5 bases). V was shortened by 2 bases and J by 9 bases, with 20 bases between the two germline ends. Germline loops: CDR1 MNHEY, CDR2 SVGEGT. The CDR3 is 15 residues long. CDR3 sequence (DNA): TGTGCCAGCAGTTACGCGGCAGGGATATCGTCGCCGCAGTACGTC. Its translation is CASSYAAGISSPQYV.

The J gene is TRBJ2-4, the V gene TRBV2; D remains ambiguous. CDR1 is SNHLY, CDR2 FYNNEI, per germline. Trimming shortened V by 6 bases and J by 0 bases, and 18 bases separated the two germline ends. The CDR3 covers 17 residues. This CDR3 reads CASSVRVQILAKNIQYF. DNA for the CDR3: TGTGCCAGCAGCGTACGGGTTCAGATACTAGCCAAAAACATTCAGTACTTC.

This chain joins TRBV6-6 and TRBJ2-3; possible D gene TRBD2, 5 bases. Germline loops: CDR1 MNHNY, CDR2 SVGAGI (reference sequence). The V gene lost 7 bases and the J gene lost 6 bases, with 11 bases spanning the gap. The CDR3 totals 12 residues. The CDR3 is CASNLSEDTQYF. CDR3 DNA: TGTGCCAGCAACCTTAGCGAGGATACGCAGTATTTT.

This clone was picked up one time. The chain couples TRBV6-5 to TRBJ1-2; 7 bases are shared with TRBD1. Germline lookup yields CDR1 MNHEY and CDR2 SVGAGI. The J segment lost 4 bases and the V segment lost 5 bases, leaving 4 bases of the junction unmatched. The CDR3 consists of 13 residues. The CDR3 protein is CASSRDSFYGYTF. Here the CDR3 DNA reads TGTGCCAGCAGTAGGGACAGTTTCTATGGCTACACCTTC.

This clone was picked up a small number of times. V is TRBV4-2 and J is TRBJ2-7; 7 bases are shared with TRBD2. This CDR3 contains 16 residues. Looked up from germline, CDR1 is LGHNA and CDR2 is YNFKEQ. J was trimmed by 3 bases and V by 1 base; bases with no gene match: 9. The CDR3 reads CASSQGVRLARYEQYF. The CDR3 DNA sequence: TGTGCCAGCAGCCAAGGGGTGCGACTAGCTCGCTACGAGCAGTACTTC.

V is TRBV4-1 and J is TRBJ2-5, with D maybe TRBD2 (6 bases). The V end lost 1 base, the J end lost 1 base, and 13 bases lay between the germline ends. CDR3 size: 16 residues. Germline V gene sequence: CDR1 MGHRA, CDR2 YSYEKL. In DNA form, the CDR3 reads TGCGCCAGCAGCCAAGCCCCTCTAGCGTCCCAAGAGACCCAGTACTTC. Translation gives CASSQAPLASQETQYF.

J is TRBJ1-4 and V is TRBV5-1; TRBD1 matches 10 bases. J was trimmed by 4 bases and V by 4 bases; bases with no gene match: 7. Per germline, CDR1 SGHRS and CDR2 YFSETQ. The CDR3 has 16 residues. CDR3 nucleotides: TGCGCCAGCAGCCTGGGACAGGGGTCTGATAATGAAAAACTGTTTTTT. Its translation is CASSLGQGSDNEKLFF.

The rearrangement uses TRBV28 and TRBJ2-7; TRBD1 matches at 9 bases. This CDR3 comprises 13 residues. J gave up 5 bases and V 5 bases, and 4 bases lay outside the gene matches. Germline lookup yields CDR1 MDHEN and CDR2 SYDVKM. The CDR3 protein is CASSMGQGHEQYV. Written as DNA, the CDR3 is TGTGCCAGCAGTATGGGACAGGGCCACGAGCAGTACGTC.

The V and J genes are TRBV7-9 and TRBJ2-7; maybe TRBD2 (7 bases). The CDR3 has 13 amino acids. Germline assignment: CDR1 SEHNR and CDR2 FQNEAQ (reference sequence). The V gene lost 7 bases and the J gene lost 5 bases, with 15 bases spanning the gap. CDR3: CASTPRGADEQYF. In DNA, the CDR3 is TGTGCCAGCACTCCCCGGGGGGCGGACGAGCAGTACTTC.

The chain combines TRBV5-1 with TRBJ2-5; 8 bases align to TRBD2. The V and J ends lost 4 bases and 5 bases, in that order; junction bases with no gene match: 13. CDR1 SGHRS and CDR2 YFSETQ come from the germline V gene. This CDR3 comprises 16 residues. The CDR3 protein is CASSGLGLEMGETQYF. The CDR3 DNA is TGCGCCAGCAGCGGACTGGGACTAGAGATGGGCGAGACCCAGTACTTC.